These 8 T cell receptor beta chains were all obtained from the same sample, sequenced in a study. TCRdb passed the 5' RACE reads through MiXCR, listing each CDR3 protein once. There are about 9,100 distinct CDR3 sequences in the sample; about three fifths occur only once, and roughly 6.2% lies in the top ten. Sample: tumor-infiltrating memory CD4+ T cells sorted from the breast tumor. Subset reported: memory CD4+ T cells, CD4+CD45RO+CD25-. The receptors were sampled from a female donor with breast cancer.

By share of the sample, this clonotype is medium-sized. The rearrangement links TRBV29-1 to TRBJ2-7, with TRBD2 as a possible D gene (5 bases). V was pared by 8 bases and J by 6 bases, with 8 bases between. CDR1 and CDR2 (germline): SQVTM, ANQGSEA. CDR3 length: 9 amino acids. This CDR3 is CSPRGEQYF. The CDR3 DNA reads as TGCAGCCCTCGGGGCGAGCAGTACTTC.

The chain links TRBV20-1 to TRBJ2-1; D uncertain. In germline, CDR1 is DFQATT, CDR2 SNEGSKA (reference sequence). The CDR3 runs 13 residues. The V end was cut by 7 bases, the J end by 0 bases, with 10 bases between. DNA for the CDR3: TGCAGTGGATTGCGGAGCTCCTACAATGAGCAGTTCTTC. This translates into CSGLRSSYNEQFF.

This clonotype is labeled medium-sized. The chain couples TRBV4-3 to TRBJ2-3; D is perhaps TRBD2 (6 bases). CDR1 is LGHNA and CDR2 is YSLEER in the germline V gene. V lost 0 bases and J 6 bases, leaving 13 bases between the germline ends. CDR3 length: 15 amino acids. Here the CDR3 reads CASSQEMGLRDTQYF. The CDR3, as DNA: TGCGCCAGCAGCCAAGAAATGGGACTCAGGGATACGCAGTATTTT.

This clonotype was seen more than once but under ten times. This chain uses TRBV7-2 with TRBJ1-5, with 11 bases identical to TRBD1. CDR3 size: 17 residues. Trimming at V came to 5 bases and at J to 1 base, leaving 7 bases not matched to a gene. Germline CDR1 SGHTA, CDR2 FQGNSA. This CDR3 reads CASSLLWTGGSNQPQHF. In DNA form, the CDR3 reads TGTGCCAGCAGCCTACTTTGGACAGGGGGCAGCAATCAGCCCCAGCATTTT.

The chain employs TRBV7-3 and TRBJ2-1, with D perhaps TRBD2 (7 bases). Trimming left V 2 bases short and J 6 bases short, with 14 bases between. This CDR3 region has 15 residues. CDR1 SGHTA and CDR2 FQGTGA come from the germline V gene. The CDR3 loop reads CASSLGRGTTNEQFF. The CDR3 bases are TGTGCCAGCAGCTTAGGAAGGGGGACTACCAATGAGCAGTTCTTC. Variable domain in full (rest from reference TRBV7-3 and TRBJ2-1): GAGVSQTPSNKVTEKGKYVELRCDPISGHTALYWYRQSLGQGPEFLIYFQGTGAADDSGLPNDRFFAVRPEGSVSTLKIQRTERGDSAVYLCASSLGRGTTNEQFFGPGTRLTVL.

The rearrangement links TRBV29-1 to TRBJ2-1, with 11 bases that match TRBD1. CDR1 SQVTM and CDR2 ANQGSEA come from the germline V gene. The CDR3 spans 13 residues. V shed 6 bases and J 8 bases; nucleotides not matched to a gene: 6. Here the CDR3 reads CSVGGQGAYEQFF. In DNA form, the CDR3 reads TGCAGCGTAGGAGGACAGGGGGCATATGAGCAGTTCTTC.

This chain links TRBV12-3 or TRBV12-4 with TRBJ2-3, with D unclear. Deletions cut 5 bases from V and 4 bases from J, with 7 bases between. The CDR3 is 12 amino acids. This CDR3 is CASSRPSDTQYF. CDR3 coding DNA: TGTGCCAGCAGTCGTCCTTCAGATACGCAGTATTTT.

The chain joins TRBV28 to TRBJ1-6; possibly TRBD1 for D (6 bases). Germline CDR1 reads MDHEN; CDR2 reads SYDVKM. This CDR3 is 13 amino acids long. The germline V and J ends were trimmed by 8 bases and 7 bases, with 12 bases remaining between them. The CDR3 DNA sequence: TGTGCCAGCCTCCGACAGGAAAATTCACCCCTCCACTTT. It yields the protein CASLRQENSPLHF.